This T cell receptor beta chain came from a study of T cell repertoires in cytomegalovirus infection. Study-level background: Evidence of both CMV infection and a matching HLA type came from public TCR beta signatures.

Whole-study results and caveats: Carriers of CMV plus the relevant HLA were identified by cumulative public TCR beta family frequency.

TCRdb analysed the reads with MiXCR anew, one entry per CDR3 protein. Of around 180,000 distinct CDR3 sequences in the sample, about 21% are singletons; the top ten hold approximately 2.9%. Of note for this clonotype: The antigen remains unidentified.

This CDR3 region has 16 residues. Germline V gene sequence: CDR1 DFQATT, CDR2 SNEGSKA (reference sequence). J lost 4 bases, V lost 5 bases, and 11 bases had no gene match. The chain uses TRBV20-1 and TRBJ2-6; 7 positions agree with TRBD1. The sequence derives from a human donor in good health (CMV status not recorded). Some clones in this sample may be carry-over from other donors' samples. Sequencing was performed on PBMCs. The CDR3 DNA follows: TGCAGTGCTCCGGGACAGACGCCGAGCGGGGCCAACGTCCTGACTTTC. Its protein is CSAPGQTPSGANVLTF.